Shown below are 2 T cell receptor beta chains from a single sample sequenced in a study of OX40 agonist ivuxolimab in advanced cancers. Method: immunoSEQ multiplex PCR; TCRdb's copy keeps in-frame clones and lacks some. The data hold under 100,000 clones, with 80% to 90% observed a single time. The sample consisted of CD4+ or CD8+ T cells sorted from blood, taken in a trial of the OX40 agonist ivuxolimab. The receptor source for this set is an adult with an advanced solid tumor such as melanoma, head and neck, liver or kidney cancer.

This chain uses TRBV7-8 with TRBJ2-5; 10 nucleotides align to TRBD1. CDR1 is SGHVS and CDR2 is FQNEAQ in the germline V gene. This CDR3 has 14 amino acids. V lost 4 bases and J lost 5; bases outside the gene matches: 4. CDR3 bases: TGTGCCAGCAGCTCGGACAGGGGGTTTGAGACCCAGTACTTC. Its protein is CASSSDRGFETQYF.

The chain links TRBV7-8 to TRBJ1-2; D possibly corresponds to TRBD1 (5 bases). CDR1 and CDR2 from the germline V gene are SGHVS and FQNEAQ. The CDR3 has 16 amino acids. The V and J ends lost 5 bases and 8 bases respectively, with 24 bases between them. The CDR3 DNA sequence: TGTGCCAGCAGCACTCCGGGACCCTCGACACTAGGAGGCTACACCTTC. The encoded protein is CASSTPGPSTLGGYTF.